The 28 T cell receptor beta chains in this list originate from one sample, sequenced in a study of control samples from healthy donors and cancer patients. Clones were sequenced by immunoSEQ multiplex PCR, and TCRdb holds only the in-frame ones, with some missing. The table records 90,000 to 95,000 clones, about 85% of them present only once. The specimen was blood. These receptor sequences come from a young man in good health.

The chain couples TRBV28 to TRBJ2-7; 8 bases map to TRBD2. There are 15 residues in the CDR3. Losses at the gene ends were 1 base for V and 2 bases for J; bases not matched to a gene: 4. The germline V gene has CDR1 MDHEN and CDR2 SYDVKM. The CDR3 spells CASSLLAGRTYEQYF. Written as DNA, the CDR3 is TGTGCCAGCAGTTTATTAGCGGGGAGAACCTACGAGCAGTACTTC.

The rearrangement joins TRBV6-6 to TRBJ2-5; D unclear. The V gene's germline CDR1 is MNHNY and CDR2 SVGAGI (reference sequence). This CDR3 contains 15 residues. Trimming took off 4 bases at V and 5 bases at J, with 17 bases between the two ends. Here the CDR3 reads CASSSFVRQVETQYF. CDR3 DNA sequence: TGTGCCAGCAGTTCCTTCGTTCGGCAGGTGGAGACCCAGTACTTC.

The chain has TRBV6-5 and TRBJ2-7; tentatively, D is TRBD2 (5 bases). V was pared by 6 bases and J by 5 bases, with 17 bases between. The length of the CDR3 is 14 residues. Per the germline V gene, CDR1 is MNHEY and CDR2 is SVGAGI. Here the CDR3 reads CASRSGRVRDEQYF. The CDR3 region has the DNA TGTGCCAGCAGGAGCGGCCGGGTGAGGGACGAGCAGTACTTC.

The chain joins TRBV24-1 to TRBJ1-2; the D is unclear. CDR3 length equals 12 residues. Germline CDR1 reads KGHDR; CDR2 reads SFDVKD. Trimming pared 1 base from V and 6 bases from J, leaving 5 bases between. CDR3 coding DNA: TGTGCCACCAGTGATTTCTGGAATGGCTACACCTTC. It is translated as CATSDFWNGYTF.

CDR3 amino acids: CASSRRPGQTNYSPLHF. DNA for the CDR3: TGTGCCAGTAGTAGACGACCGGGACAAACAAATTATTCACCCCTCCACTTT. The chain is built from TRBV19 and TRBJ1-6, with a weak D call TRBD1 (6 bases). V dropped 4 bases and J dropped 8 bases, with 21 bases sitting between them. The germline CDR1 and CDR2 sequences are LNHDA and SQIVND (reference sequence). The CDR3 extends over 17 amino acids. Together with reference TRBV19 and TRBJ1-6, the CDR3 gives the full variable domain: DGGITQSPKYLFRKEGQNVTLSCEQNLNHDAMYWYRQDPGQGLRLIYYSQIVNDFQKGDIAEGYSVSREKKESFPLTVTSAQKNPTAFYLCASSRRPGQTNYSPLHFGNGTRLTVT.

The rearrangement links TRBV7-6 to TRBJ1-4; no definite D call. V lost 6 bases, J lost 0 bases, and 2 bases lay in between. The V gene's germline CDR1 is SGHVS and CDR2 FNYEAQ. CDR3 length: 12 amino acids. The CDR3 spells CASRATNEKLFF. The CDR3 nucleotides are TGTGCCAGCAGAGCAACTAATGAAAAACTGTTTTTT.

This chain connects TRBV6-5 to TRBJ1-2; possible D gene TRBD1, 5 bases. V lost 6 bases and J lost 5, with 13 bases in between. The germline V gene has CDR1 MNHEY and CDR2 SVGAGI. This CDR3 contains 13 residues. The CDR3 bases are TGTGCCAGCAGCCTGGATGGGGGGTATGGCTACACCTTC. Translating gives CASSLDGGYGYTF.

The V call is TRBV24-1, the J call TRBJ1-2; 9 nucleotides agree with TRBD1. The V gene end was trimmed by 4 bases and the J gene end by 8 bases; junction bases not matched to a gene: 10. This CDR3 is 15 amino acids long. CDR1 and CDR2 (germline): KGHDR, SFDVKD. In DNA form, the CDR3 reads TGTGCCACCAGTGAGGGGGGGACAGGGAGTGACGGCTACACCTTC. Encoded protein: CATSEGGTGSDGYTF.

The gene calls are TRBV9 and TRBJ1-1; D is undetermined. The germline V and J ends were trimmed by 0 bases and 3 bases, with 6 bases remaining between them. The germline gives CDR1 SGDLS, CDR2 YYNGEE. CDR3 length: 13 amino acids. DNA for the CDR3: TGTGCCAGCAGCGTAGCTGGAGACACTGAAGCTTTCTTT. Translating it yields CASSVAGDTEAFF.

This clone was recorded a few times. The chain combines TRBV2 with TRBJ2-2; perhaps TRBD1 as D (6 bases). The germline V and J ends were trimmed by 11 bases and 10 bases, with 20 bases remaining between them. Per germline, CDR1 SNHLY and CDR2 FYNNEI. The CDR3 is 13 amino acids. The CDR3 region is CARGQPGSMELFF. Written as DNA, the CDR3 is TGTGCCCGAGGACAGCCGGGATCAATGGAGCTGTTTTTT.

V gene TRBV28 combines with J gene TRBJ1-5; weak D call: TRBD1 (6 bases). The CDR3 has 16 residues. Looked up from germline, CDR1 is MDHEN and CDR2 is SYDVKM. V was trimmed by 4 bases and J by 0 bases, leaving 13 bases between them. The CDR3 nucleotides read TGTGCCAGCAGTTCATCGGACAGTAATAGCAATCAGCCCCAGCATTTT. Encoded protein: CASSSSDSNSNQPQHF. Together with reference TRBV28 and TRBJ1-5, the CDR3 gives the full variable domain: DVKVTQSSRYLVKRTGEKVFLECVQDMDHENMFWYRQDPGLGLRLIYFSYDVKMKEKGDIPEGYSVSREKKERFSLILESASTNQTSMYLCASSSSDSNSNQPQHFGDGTRLSIL.

The chain carries TRBV5-4 and TRBJ2-6; 8 bases are a match to TRBD1. Germline lookup yields CDR1 SGHNT and CDR2 YYREEE (reference sequence). The J segment lost 2 bases and the V segment lost 4 bases, leaving 8 bases of the junction unmatched. The CDR3 contains 17 residues. The DNA of the CDR3 is TGTGCCAGCAGCGTCACAGGGGGTCTAGCTGGGGCCAACGTCCTGACTTTC. Translating it yields CASSVTGGLAGANVLTF.

This clone turned up a few times. The chain links TRBV4-1 to TRBJ1-5; 7 bases match TRBD1. The CDR3 spans 16 residues. Losses at the gene ends were 0 bases for V and 3 bases for J; bases not matched to a gene: 5. The germline V gene encodes CDR1 MGHRA and CDR2 YSYEKL. The CDR3 loop is CASSQDRDRYNQPQHF. CDR3 nucleotide sequence: TGCGCCAGCAGCCAAGACCGGGACAGATACAATCAGCCCCAGCATTTT.

In DNA, the CDR3 is TGTGCCAGCAGCCCTGACCGGGACACTGGGCCCCACACCTTC. Residues: CASSPDRDTGPHTF. The rearrangement links TRBV28 to TRBJ1-2; weak D call: TRBD1 (6 bases). In germline, CDR1 is MDHEN, CDR2 SYDVKM. The V end was cut by 6 bases, the J end by 12 bases, with 23 bases between. This CDR3 comprises 14 residues.

This clone was recorded once. The chain has TRBV9 and TRBJ2-2, with 8 bases that match TRBD1. The CDR3 runs 16 residues. From germline, CDR1 is SGDLS and CDR2 YYNGEE. Trimming took 4 bases from V and 1 from J; bases not matched to a gene: 6. CDR3 in amino acids: CASSITGTGNTGELFF. The CDR3 coding sequence is TGTGCCAGCAGCATCACCGGGACAGGGAACACCGGGGAGCTGTTTTTT.

As concerns this clone: The same CDR3 arises from other DNA sequences in this sample as well. The V and J genes are TRBV11-3 and TRBJ1-3; 9 nucleotides match TRBD1. V trimming: 5 bases; J trimming: 2 bases; junction bases outside the gene matches: 4. CDR1 is SGHNT, CDR2 YENEEA, per germline. This CDR3 has 15 residues. The CDR3 region has the DNA TGTGCCAGCAGCCCGGGACAGGGCCCTGGAAACACCATATATTTT. Protein sequence: CASSPGQGPGNTIYF. The complete variable domain, with remaining parts taken from reference TRBV11-3 and TRBJ1-3, reads EAGVVQSPRYKIIEKKQPVAFWCNPISGHNTLYWYLQNLGQGPELLIRYENEEAVDDSQLPKDRFSAERLKGVDSTLKIQPAELGDSAVYLCASSPGQGPGNTIYFGEGSWLTVV.

This chain links TRBV28 with TRBJ1-1, with D possibly being TRBD1 (5 bases). Germline CDR1 is MDHEN and CDR2 is SYDVKM. The CDR3 runs 12 residues. V was clipped by 4 bases and J by 5 bases, with 8 bases between them. CDR3 sequence: CASSSQGTEAFF. For the CDR3, the DNA is TGTGCCAGCAGTTCCCAGGGAACTGAAGCTTTCTTT.

The J gene is TRBJ1-1, the V gene TRBV29-1; D not certain. Per germline, CDR1 SQVTM and CDR2 ANQGSEA. The ends were cut back, 7 bases at V and 4 bases at J, with 13 bases in the middle. There are 12 residues in the CDR3. The CDR3 nucleotides are TGCAGCGGTGGACGTCTGGGCACTGAAGCTTTCTTT. Its translation is CSGGRLGTEAFF.

This clone showed up just once. V gene TRBV7-3 combines with J gene TRBJ1-6; D is possibly TRBD1 (6 bases). This CDR3 comprises 14 residues. CDR1 is SGHTA, CDR2 FQGTGA, per germline. Deletions cut 3 bases from V and 7 bases from J, with 10 bases between. In DNA, the CDR3 is TGTGCCAGCAGCTTGGGGGGGCGAAATTCACCCCTCCACTTT. Translating gives CASSLGGRNSPLHF.

V usage is TRBV5-8 and J usage is TRBJ1-4, with 8 bases identical to TRBD1. Germline V gene sequence: CDR1 SGHTS, CDR2 YDEGEE. The V segment lost 1 base and the J segment 7 bases; nucleotides outside the gene matches: 3. CDR3 size: 14 residues. CDR3 nucleotide sequence: TGTGCCAGCAGCTTGACAGGGGGAGGTGAAAAACTGTTTTTT. Its translation is CASSLTGGGEKLFF.

This clone has only a few counts. CDR3 sequence (DNA): TGTGCCAGCAGTGAAGCAGGGGACACCGGGGAGCTGTTTTTT. It translates to CASSEAGDTGELFF. The genes are TRBV6-1 and TRBJ2-2, with D possibly being TRBD1 (5 bases). Germline V gene lookup returns CDR1 MNHNS and CDR2 SASEGT. The CDR3 consists of 14 residues. V gave up 0 bases and J gave up 3 bases, with 5 bases separating them.

This chain links TRBV6-5 with TRBJ2-3; D possibly corresponds to TRBD1 (6 bases). Germline-derived CDR1 and CDR2 are MNHEY and SVGAGI. The CDR3 consists of 15 residues. V was cut by 5 bases and J by 5 bases, with 17 bases left in between. CDR3 sequence: CASSLNTGIGDTQYF. In DNA, the CDR3 is TGTGCCAGCAGTCTAAACACAGGGATCGGAGATACGCAGTATTTT.

About this clone itself: Since the CDR3 does not end with the conserved phenylalanine or tryptophan, this likely comes from a read error. Because the CDR3's place on the DNA is in doubt, the DNA is left out and the CDR3 is given as listed by TCRdb. The rearrangement joins TRBV1 to TRBJ1-4; the table calls TRBD1, which could not be checked here. TRBV1 is assigned pseudogene status. The CDR3 length equals 10 residues, ends included. CDR3: CTSSPQGPEI.

The genes are TRBV6-5 and TRBJ1-6, with D unresolved. The germline V gene has CDR1 MNHEY and CDR2 SVGAGI. V lost 6 bases, J lost 14 bases, and 14 bases lay in between. The CDR3 length is 12 residues. CDR3 in DNA: TGTGCCAGCAGGGTAGAGGGTTTGGCCCTCCACTTT. Translating it yields CASRVEGLALHF.

The rearrangement joins TRBV5-4 to TRBJ2-7, with D possibly TRBD2 on 7 matching bases. The germline V and J ends were trimmed by 4 bases and 5 bases, with 10 bases remaining between them. This CDR3 is 12 amino acids long. Per the germline V gene, CDR1 is SGHNT and CDR2 is YYREEE (reference sequence). For the CDR3, the DNA is TGTGCCAGCAGCGGGGGGGCTGACGAGCAGTACTTC. This gives the protein CASSGGADEQYF.

The chain uses TRBV6-5 and TRBJ1-6; D remains ambiguous. CDR1 and CDR2 from the germline V gene are MNHEY and SVGAGI. The V and J ends lost 2 bases and 8 bases respectively, with 10 bases between them. The CDR3 extends over 14 amino acids. CDR3 sequence reads: CASSYGSRDSPLHF. CDR3 nucleotides: TGTGCCAGCAGTTACGGATCTCGGGATTCACCCCTCCACTTT.

J is TRBJ2-7 and V is TRBV28; 9 positions match TRBD1. J gave up 7 bases and V 6 bases, and 4 bases lay outside the gene matches. Looked up from germline, CDR1 is MDHEN and CDR2 is SYDVKM. The CDR3 totals 12 residues. The CDR3 region has the DNA TGTGCCAGCAGGGACAGGGGAGAAGAGCAGTACTTC. Amino acid sequence: CASRDRGEEQYF.

The genes are TRBV29-1 and TRBJ1-4; D is undetermined. The V gene's germline CDR1 is SQVTM and CDR2 ANQGSEA. The V and J ends lost 4 bases and 8 bases respectively, with 8 bases between them. The CDR3 sequence is 11 residues long. The CDR3 DNA follows: TGCAGCGTTGTTAGGGAGGAAAAACTGTTTTTT. It codes for CSVVREEKLFF.